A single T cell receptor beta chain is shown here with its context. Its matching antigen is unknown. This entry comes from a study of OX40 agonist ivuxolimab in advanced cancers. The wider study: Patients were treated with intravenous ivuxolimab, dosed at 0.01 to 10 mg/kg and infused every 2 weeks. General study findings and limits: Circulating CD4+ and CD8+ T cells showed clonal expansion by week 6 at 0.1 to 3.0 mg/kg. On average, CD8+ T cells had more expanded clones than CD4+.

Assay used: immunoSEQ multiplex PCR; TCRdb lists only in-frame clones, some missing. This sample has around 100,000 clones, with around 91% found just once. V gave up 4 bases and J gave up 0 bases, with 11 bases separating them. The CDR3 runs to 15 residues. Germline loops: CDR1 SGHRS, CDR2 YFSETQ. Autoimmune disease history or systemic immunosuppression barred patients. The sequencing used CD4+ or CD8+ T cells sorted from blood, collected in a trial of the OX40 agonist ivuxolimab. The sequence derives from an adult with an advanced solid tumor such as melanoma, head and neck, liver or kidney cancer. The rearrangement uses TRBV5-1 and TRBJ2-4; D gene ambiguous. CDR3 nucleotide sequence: TGCGCCAGCAGCCCCGAAAGGCTAGCCAAAAACATTCAGTACTTC. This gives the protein CASSPERLAKNIQYF.